The next 18 T cell receptor beta chains were all read from a single sample in a study of tumor-infiltrating lymphocytes in primary liver carcinoma (dated by TCRdb to about 2017). Sequencer: Illumina HiSeq 2500. Starting from around 520 ng total RNA, TCRbeta-specific cDNA was produced by reverse transcription with a constant-region primer and ProtoScript II reverse transcriptase. TCRbeta libraries were built with three nested multiplex PCR rounds, a slightly modified ARM-PCR procedure. Multiplex TRBV1-TRBV30 forward primers and a Cbeta reverse primer were used in the first two PCR rounds, each of which was run for around 10 cycles. TCRdb's own reprocessing of the public reads used fastp at Q25 and MiXCR and kept productive beta chains. Rows are unified per CDR3 protein, each entry keeping the most common DNA and genes. The sample table contains a few hundred thousand distinct CDR3 sequences; only one count was recorded for about three fifths of them. Clones ranked in the top ten supply approximately 15% of the sample.

TRIzol reagent was used to extract blood RNA from unsorted whole blood, while the DNeasy Blood & Tissue kit provided the germline DNA. Specimen: peripheral blood. The receptors stem from a woman in her 30s with primary liver carcinoma and hepatitis B virus infection.

This rearrangement joins TRBV12-3 or TRBV12-4 to TRBJ2-2; D unclear. The CDR3 totals 15 residues. The ends were cut back, 3 bases at V and 7 bases at J, with 15 bases in the middle. CDR3 nucleotides: TGTGCCAGCAGTTTGTCGGTGACGGCCCTCGGGGAGCTGTTTTTT. As protein: CASSLSVTALGELFF.

With respect to this clonotype: A much larger clone lies one base from this, so it may be a read error. This rearrangement joins TRBV10-3 to TRBJ2-3; no definite D call. V was clipped by 3 bases and J by 4 bases, with 11 bases between them. Germline CDR1 and CDR2: ENHRY and SYGVKD. The CDR3 covers 14 residues. DNA of the CDR3: TGTGCCATCAGTGACCTAGTGGCGGCAGATACGCAGTATTTT. As protein: CAISDLVAADTQYF.

Concerning this clonotype itself: The conserved final phenylalanine or tryptophan is absent from the CDR3, which likely points to a read error. Because the CDR3's place on the DNA is in doubt, the DNA is left out and the CDR3 is given as listed by TCRdb. The chain couples TRBV11-2 to TRBJ1-6; no DNA check was done on the table's D call, TRBD1. Germline CDR1 reads SGHAT; CDR2 reads FQNNGV. The CDR3 totals 16 residues, both ends included. CDR3 residues: CASSPGFGTYNSPVHA.

The count of this clonotype is one. This likely comes from a read error, as the CDR3 has no conserved phenylalanine or tryptophan at its end. The chain links TRBV5-1 to TRBJ2-7; 8 bases are shared with TRBD1. Germline V gene sequence: CDR1 SGHRS, CDR2 YFSETQ. Trimming cost V 4 bases and J 5 bases; bases outside gene matches: 5. The CDR3 runs to 13 residues. The CDR3 is CASSKDRGHEQYL. As DNA, the CDR3 is TGCGCCAGCAGCAAAGACAGGGGCCACGAGCAGTACTTA.

This clonotype was recorded a few times. This chain links TRBV5-1 with TRBJ2-7; tentatively, D is TRBD1 (6 bases). Germline loops: CDR1 SGHRS, CDR2 YFSETQ. V was cut by 0 bases and J by 4 bases, with 32 bases left in between. The CDR3 consists of 21 residues. CDR3 nucleotide sequence: TGCGCCAGCAGCTTGGCCGGTTTCAGAACTTTAAAGGACAGCCTAACTTACGAGCAGTACTTC. Protein sequence: CASSLAGFRTLKDSLTYEQYF.

In regard to this clonotype: An end of the junction does not agree with germline; a read error may underlie this. DNA for the CDR3: TGTACCAGCAGCTTAATCCGGGCCGCTGTTTCAGATGGCTACACGTTC. It is translated as CTSSLIRAAVSDGYTF. This chain joins TRBV11-2 and TRBJ1-2; D uncertain. This CDR3 is built from 16 residues. Looked up from germline, CDR1 is SGHAT and CDR2 is FQNNGV.

As DNA, the CDR3 is TGTGCCAGCAGCTTAGCACGGTTACCTGACACCGGGGAGCTGTTTTTT. It codes for CASSLARLPDTGELFF. The chain couples TRBV7-9 to TRBJ2-2; the D is unclear. CDR1 SEHNR and CDR2 FQNEAQ come from the germline V gene (reference sequence). Deletions cut 0 bases from V and 3 bases from J, with 11 bases between. The CDR3 contains 16 residues.

As regards this clonotype: At one of its ends the junction is not consistent with the germline gene, which may arise from a read error. The genes are TRBV12-3 or TRBV12-4 and TRBJ2-7; a weak D match, TRBD2 (6 bases). This CDR3 is 14 amino acids long. The CDR3 nucleotides read TGTGCCAGCTGGCCCCTTAGCGGCAGCTACGATCAGTACTTC. Translation: CASWPLSGSYDQYF.

The V and J genes are TRBV6-5 and TRBJ2-2, with D unresolved. The ends were cut back, 5 bases at V and 4 bases at J, with 11 bases in the middle. Germline V gives CDR1 MNHEY, CDR2 SVGAGI. The CDR3 runs 14 residues. The CDR3 DNA is TGTGCCAGCAGTCCCTTACCACGCACCGGGGAGCTGTTTTTT. It codes for CASSPLPRTGELFF.

This clonotype was observed at least ten times. This chain joins TRBV11-3 and TRBJ2-1, with 11 nucleotides matching TRBD2. The CDR3 runs 17 residues. The germline V gene encodes CDR1 SGHNT and CDR2 YENEEA. V lost 5 bases and J lost 7; bases outside the gene matches: 13. CDR3 in amino acids: CASSPSVIASGRNEQFF. CDR3 coding DNA: TGTGCCAGCAGCCCCAGTGTTATAGCTAGCGGGAGGAATGAGCAGTTCTTC.

Ten or more counts support this clonotype. V gene TRBV12-3 or TRBV12-4 combines with J gene TRBJ1-1, with D perhaps matching TRBD1 (6 bases). Trimming shortened V by 6 bases and J by 1 base, and 12 bases separated the two germline ends. There are 14 residues in the CDR3. The CDR3 loop reads CASSPGATNTEAFF. In nucleotides, the CDR3 is TGTGCCAGCAGCCCAGGGGCCACGAACACTGAAGCTTTCTTT.

Notes on this clonotype: One junction end does not reproduce the germline sequence, and a read error may be involved. V gene TRBV4-3 combines with J gene TRBJ2-7; TRBD2 aligns across 8 bases. Germline V CDR1 and CDR2: LGHNA, YSLEER. This CDR3 spans 16 amino acids. The CDR3 loop is CVSSQDGIAGSYEQYF. The CDR3 nucleotides read TGCGTCAGCAGCCAAGATGGGATAGCGGGATCCTACGAGCAGTACTTC.

The chain joins TRBV14 to TRBJ2-1; possibly TRBD2 for D (6 bases). The V and J ends lost 4 bases and 8 bases respectively, with 18 bases between them. The CDR3 extends over 15 amino acids. Germline-derived CDR1 and CDR2 are SGHDN and FVKESK. In nucleotides, the CDR3 is TGTGCCAGCAGCCTAACCCGGCTCGCGGGGTATGAGCAGTTCTTC. Translation gives CASSLTRLAGYEQFF. Full variable domain (missing parts from reference TRBV14 and TRBJ2-1): EAGVTQFPSHSVIEKGQTVTLRCDPISGHDNLYWYRRVMGKEIKFLLHFVKESKQDESGMPNNRFLAERTGGTYSTLKVQPAELEDSGVYFCASSLTRLAGYEQFFGPGTRLTVL.

This clonotype was recorded a few times. The junction differs from germline at one of its ends, possibly a read error. The gene calls are TRBV6-1 and TRBJ2-1; D perhaps matches TRBD1 (6 bases). From germline, CDR1 is MNHNS and CDR2 SASEGT. CDR3 size: 15 residues. The CDR3 DNA reads as TGTGCCAGCAGGGTACGACAGGACTCCTACAATGAGCAGTCCTTC. Translated, it gives CASRVRQDSYNEQSF.

The chain has TRBV12-3 or TRBV12-4 and TRBJ2-5; the D gene is possibly TRBD2 (5 bases). The length of the CDR3 is 13 residues. V was pared by 10 bases and J by 1 base, with 13 bases between. Here the CDR3 reads CANSPRGQETQYF. CDR3 bases: TGTGCCAACTCGCCCCGGGGCCAAGAGACCCAGTACTTC.

With respect to this clonotype: A much bigger clone sits one base away, suggesting this may be a read error. This chain joins TRBV4-1 and TRBJ2-1, with unresolved D. Germline-derived CDR1 and CDR2 are MGHRA and YSYEKL. This CDR3 comprises 11 residues. Written as DNA, the CDR3 is TGCGCCTGCAGCCAAGTTGCTGAGCAGTTCTTC. It specifies CACSQVAEQFF.

As for this clonotype: This clone may be a read error of a much larger clone one base away. The chain recombines TRBV5-6 with TRBJ2-1; TRBD2 might be the D (5 bases). This CDR3 is 15 amino acids long. Germline CDR1 is SGHDT and CDR2 is YYEEEE. CDR3 bases: TGTGCCAGCAGCTTGGTGGACTCTTCCTACAATGAGCAGTCCTTC. As protein: CASSLVDSSYNEQSF.

Notes on this clonotype: One base away lies a much larger clone, so this may be a sequencing read error. The rearrangement joins TRBV12-3 or TRBV12-4 to TRBJ2-7, with D perhaps matching TRBD2 (5 bases). This CDR3 comprises 13 residues. V was pared by 2 bases and J by 5 bases, with 10 bases between. CDR3 region: CASSLMLAHEQYF. The CDR3 DNA follows: TGTGCCAGCAGTTTAATGCTAGCCCACGAGCAGTACTTC.